The clone carrying this T cell receptor (beta chain) was recorded once. The repertoire was sequenced with immunoSEQ multiplex PCR; TCRdb's copy has only in-frame clones and lacks some. The table has about 160,000 clones, about 91% seen once. The source of the sample is a study of T cell responses to AZD1222 COVID-19 vaccine. V was pared by 3 bases and J by 1 base, with 15 bases between. The germline V gene has CDR1 SGDLS and CDR2 YYNGEE. The CDR3 spans 16 residues. The specimen comprised peripheral blood, sampled on day 0 of MenACWY control vaccination. This sequence joins TRBV9 and TRBJ2-3; no firm D call. The TCR originated in an adult in good health. The DNA for the CDR3 is TGTGCCAGCAGCGCCCGCGTGGGTGAACGCACAGATACGCAGTATTTT. Translating gives CASSARVGERTDTQYF.